These T cell receptor beta chains were read from a single sample in a study of blood T cell repertoires in COVID-19. The table came from immunoSEQ multiplex PCR; TCRdb's copy has only in-frame clones and leaves some out. The sample lists some 120,000 clones, roughly 91% occurring once. The sequencing sample was made of peripheral blood. The receptors originated from a human donor in a cohort sampled during active COVID-19. Both conserved end residues are part of each CDR3. Fields, in order: J gene, V gene, clone size, D gene, CDR3 protein, CDR3 DNA. A D gene is named only where the DNA matches it firmly. Rows give clone size only sometimes, using once, few, many, or a class for an expanded clone.

j_call: TRBJ2-3
v_call: TRBV5-1
clone_size: once
d_call: TRBD2
cdr3_aa: CASSLAGGSQVDTQYF
cdr3_nt: TGCGCCAGCAGCTTAGCGGGGGGATCTCAGGTAGATACGCAGTATTTT

j_call: TRBJ2-1
v_call: TRBV7-9
clone_size: .
d_call: TRBD1
cdr3_aa: CASSSSSTGVVDYNEQFF
cdr3_nt: TGTGCCAGCAGCTCAAGCTCGACAGGGGTAGTGGATTACAATGAGCAGTTCTTC

j_call: TRBJ2-7
v_call: TRBV3-1/TRBV3-2
clone_size: .
d_call: .
cdr3_aa: CASQNSLGSYEQYF
cdr3_nt: TGTGCCAGCCAAAACAGCCTTGGCTCCTACGAGCAGTACTTC

j_call: TRBJ2-7
v_call: TRBV3-1/TRBV3-2
clone_size: .
d_call: .
cdr3_aa: CASSQSGSYEQYF
cdr3_nt: TGTGCCAGCAGCCAATCCGGGAGCTACGAGCAGTACTTC

j_call: TRBJ1-2
v_call: TRBV3-1/TRBV3-2
clone_size: .
d_call: .
cdr3_aa: CASSQDYKNYGYTF
cdr3_nt: TGTGCCAGCAGCCAAGATTACAAGAACTATGGCTACACCTTC

j_call: TRBJ1-1
v_call: TRBV5-1
clone_size: once
d_call: .
cdr3_aa: CASSLAFTVEAFF
cdr3_nt: TGCGCCAGCAGCTTGGCATTTACAGTTGAAGCTTTCTTT

j_call: TRBJ2-3
v_call: TRBV19
clone_size: few
d_call: .
cdr3_aa: CASRPTRRGPMPDTQYF
cdr3_nt: TGTGCCAGTAGACCCACCCGACGCGGCCCCATGCCAGATACGCAGTATTTT

j_call: TRBJ2-3
v_call: TRBV5-1
clone_size: .
d_call: TRBD1
cdr3_aa: CASSSTGGPQDTQYF
cdr3_nt: TGCGCCAGCAGCTCTACAGGGGGCCCTCAGGATACGCAGTATTTT

j_call: TRBJ2-7
v_call: TRBV5-4
clone_size: .
d_call: .
cdr3_aa: CASSLDRSSYEQYF
cdr3_nt: TGTGCCAGCAGCCTAGATAGAAGCAGTTACGAGCAGTACTTC

j_call: TRBJ1-3
v_call: TRBV3-1/TRBV3-2
clone_size: .
d_call: .
cdr3_aa: CASSQGGRVDGNTIYF
cdr3_nt: TGTGCCAGCAGCCAGGGGGGTAGGGTTGATGGAAACACCATATATTTT

j_call: TRBJ1-4
v_call: TRBV5-5
clone_size: .
d_call: TRBD1
cdr3_aa: CASSSSYRDRNEKLFF
cdr3_nt: TGTGCCAGCAGCTCATCCTACCGGGACAGGAATGAAAAACTGTTTTTT

j_call: TRBJ2-7
v_call: TRBV7-9
clone_size: few
d_call: .
cdr3_aa: CASSARGYEQYF
cdr3_nt: TGTGCCAGCAGCGCCCGGGGGTACGAGCAGTACTTC

j_call: TRBJ2-2
v_call: TRBV10-3
clone_size: once
d_call: TRBD1
cdr3_aa: CAINKDLDRGNTGELFF
cdr3_nt: TGTGCCATCAACAAAGACCTGGACAGGGGGAACACCGGGGAGCTGTTTTTT

j_call: TRBJ2-1
v_call: TRBV2
clone_size: few
d_call: TRBD2
cdr3_aa: CASSGFLAGPNNEQFF
cdr3_nt: TGTGCCAGCAGTGGGTTCCTAGCGGGCCCCAACAATGAGCAGTTCTTC

j_call: TRBJ2-7
v_call: TRBV19
clone_size: .
d_call: TRBD1
cdr3_aa: CASSGHPGQGSYEQYF
cdr3_nt: TGTGCCAGTAGTGGGCATCCGGGACAGGGATCTTACGAGCAGTACTTC

j_call: TRBJ1-2
v_call: TRBV29-1
clone_size: .
d_call: TRBD1
cdr3_aa: CSVAGQGAYGYTF
cdr3_nt: TGCAGCGTTGCCGGACAGGGGGCCTATGGCTACACCTTC

j_call: TRBJ2-1
v_call: TRBV9
clone_size: .
d_call: TRBD1
cdr3_aa: CASSVGQGRGNEQFF
cdr3_nt: TGTGCCAGCAGCGTAGGACAGGGGAGAGGCAATGAGCAGTTCTTC

j_call: TRBJ2-1
v_call: TRBV3-1/TRBV3-2
clone_size: once
d_call: .
cdr3_aa: CASSQGRFQDEQFF
cdr3_nt: TGTGCCAGCAGCCAAGGTCGGTTCCAAGATGAGCAGTTCTTC

j_call: TRBJ2-1
v_call: TRBV27
clone_size: .
d_call: TRBD2
cdr3_aa: CASSHTGTSGMSYNEQFF
cdr3_nt: TGTGCCAGCAGTCACACCGGGACTAGCGGGATGTCCTACAATGAGCAGTTCTTC

j_call: TRBJ1-3
v_call: TRBV5-1
clone_size: .
d_call: TRBD1
cdr3_aa: CASSLPDREVGNTIYF
cdr3_nt: TGCGCCAGCAGCCTACCGGACAGGGAGGTTGGAAACACCATATATTTT

j_call: TRBJ2-7
v_call: TRBV4-1
clone_size: .
d_call: .
cdr3_aa: CASSQGWTEFGDEQYF
cdr3_nt: TGCGCCAGCAGCCAGGGATGGACAGAGTTTGGGGACGAGCAGTACTTC

j_call: TRBJ2-2
v_call: TRBV6-5
clone_size: few
d_call: .
cdr3_aa: CASSYQGVVLTGELFF
cdr3_nt: TGTGCCAGCAGTTACCAGGGTGTAGTACTCACCGGGGAGCTGTTTTTT

j_call: TRBJ2-2
v_call: TRBV3-1/TRBV3-2
clone_size: .
d_call: .
cdr3_aa: CASSPRGLEPTGELFF
cdr3_nt: TGTGCCAGCAGCCCCCGAGGGCTTGAACCCACCGGGGAGCTGTTTTTT

j_call: TRBJ1-3
v_call: TRBV5-1
clone_size: .
d_call: .
cdr3_aa: CASSLDGSLSGNTIYF
cdr3_nt: TGCGCCAGCAGCTTGGATGGTAGTCTCTCTGGAAACACCATATATTTT

j_call: TRBJ2-7
v_call: TRBV11-2
clone_size: once
d_call: TRBD2
cdr3_aa: CASSLTSSGRSSYEQYF
cdr3_nt: TGTGCCAGCAGCTTAACGTCTAGCGGGAGGAGCTCCTACGAGCAGTACTTC

j_call: TRBJ1-6
v_call: TRBV7-2
clone_size: once
d_call: .
cdr3_aa: CASSLRVLNSPLHF
cdr3_nt: TGTGCCAGCAGCTTGAGGGTTCTAAATTCACCCCTCCACTTT

j_call: TRBJ2-5
v_call: TRBV19
clone_size: .
d_call: .
cdr3_aa: CATGFGETQYF
cdr3_nt: TGTGCCACGGGGTTTGGAGAGACCCAGTACTTC

j_call: TRBJ1-4
v_call: TRBV6-1
clone_size: .
d_call: .
cdr3_aa: CASSDGTSTNEKLFF
cdr3_nt: TGTGCCAGCAGTGATGGGACTTCAACTAATGAAAAACTGTTTTTT

j_call: TRBJ2-5
v_call: TRBV5-6
clone_size: .
d_call: .
cdr3_aa: CASKPHPGQETQYF
cdr3_nt: TGTGCCAGCAAGCCCCATCCGGGGCAAGAGACCCAGTACTTC

j_call: TRBJ2-1
v_call: TRBV6-5
clone_size: .
d_call: .
cdr3_aa: CASTKGSGEQFF
cdr3_nt: TGTGCCAGCACCAAGGGGTCAGGAGAGCAGTTCTTC

j_call: TRBJ1-5
v_call: TRBV7-2
clone_size: .
d_call: .
cdr3_aa: CASSLQGNQPQHF
cdr3_nt: TGTGCCAGCAGCTTACAGGGCAATCAGCCCCAGCATTTT

j_call: TRBJ2-3
v_call: TRBV5-1
clone_size: .
d_call: TRBD2
cdr3_aa: CASSRDRGWTSGGGWDTQYF
cdr3_nt: TGCGCCAGCTCCCGAGACAGGGGTTGGACTAGCGGGGGAGGCTGGGATACGCAGTATTTT

j_call: TRBJ2-2
v_call: TRBV11-2
clone_size: .
d_call: .
cdr3_aa: CASSRTFRFSNTGELFF
cdr3_nt: TGTGCCAGCAGCCGCACTTTTCGGTTTTCCAACACCGGGGAGCTGTTTTTT

j_call: TRBJ1-1
v_call: TRBV7-6
clone_size: .
d_call: .
cdr3_aa: CASSLGTEAFF
cdr3_nt: TGTGCCAGCAGCTTAGGGACAGAAGCTTTCTTT

j_call: TRBJ1-5
v_call: TRBV7-2
clone_size: .
d_call: .
cdr3_aa: CASSLAGGVSNQPQHF
cdr3_nt: TGTGCCAGCAGCTTAGCGGGGGGGGTTAGCAATCAGCCCCAGCATTTT